The 2 T cell receptor beta chains below all came from one sample that was sequenced in a study of identical twins. Via MiXCR, TCRdb re-called the 5' RACE reads, giving one row per CDR3 protein. This table holds under 500,000 distinct CDR3 sequences, roughly 13% found once. These data also formed part of another study, on yellow fever vaccine responses in identical twins.

Sequencing used CD4+ T cells sorted from blood. The receptors shown here come from a woman aged 18-29 years in good health.

This clonotype was detected a few times. The rearrangement joins TRBV29-1 to TRBJ2-1; weak D call: TRBD2 (5 bases). The CDR3 extends over 14 amino acids. Germline V CDR1 and CDR2: SQVTM, ANQGSEA. The CDR3 region has the DNA TGCACCGTCGGTTGGAGGCCACCCTACAATGAGCAGTTCTTC. Translating gives CTVGWRPPYNEQFF.

The table lists this clonotype with a few counts. The V and J genes are TRBV9 and TRBJ2-2; D is possibly TRBD1 (6 bases). The germline gives CDR1 SGDLS, CDR2 YYNGEE. The CDR3 runs 19 residues. V gave up 0 bases and J gave up 4 bases, with 22 bases separating them. The CDR3 sequence is CASSVGPPGQVKGTGELFF. The CDR3 nucleotides read TGTGCCAGCAGCGTAGGCCCCCCGGGACAAGTGAAGGGCACCGGGGAGCTGTTTTTT.